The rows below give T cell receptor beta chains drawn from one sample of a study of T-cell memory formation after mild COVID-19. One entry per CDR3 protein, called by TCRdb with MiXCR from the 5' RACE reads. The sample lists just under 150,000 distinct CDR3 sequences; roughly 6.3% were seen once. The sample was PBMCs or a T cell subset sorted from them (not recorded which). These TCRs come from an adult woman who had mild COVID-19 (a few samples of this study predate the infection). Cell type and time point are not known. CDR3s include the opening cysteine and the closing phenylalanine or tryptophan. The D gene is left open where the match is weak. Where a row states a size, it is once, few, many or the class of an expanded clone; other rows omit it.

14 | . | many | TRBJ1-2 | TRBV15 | CATSRDEGTYGYTF | TGTGCCACCAGCAGAGATGAAGGGACCTATGGCTACACCTTC
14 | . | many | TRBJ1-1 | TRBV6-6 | CASSRGRENTEAFF | TGTGCCAGCAGCCGGGGGCGCGAGAACACTGAAGCTTTCTTT
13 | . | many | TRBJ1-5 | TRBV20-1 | CSARSQFNQPQHF | TGCAGTGCTAGGTCACAGTTCAATCAGCCCCAGCATTTT
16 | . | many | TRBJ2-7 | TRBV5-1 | CASSKTTGTGSYEQYF | TGCGCCAGCAGCAAAACGACCGGGACGGGATCCTACGAGCAGTACTTC
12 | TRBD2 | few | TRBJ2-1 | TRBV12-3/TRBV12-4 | CASSSGTSKQFF | TGTGCCAGCAGCTCCGGGACTAGCAAGCAGTTCTTC
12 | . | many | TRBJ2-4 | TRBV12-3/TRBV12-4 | CASSLVPGPWYF | TGTGCCAGCAGTTTAGTCCCCGGGCCCTGGTACTTC
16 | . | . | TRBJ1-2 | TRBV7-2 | CASSLDPPFVGTHYTF | TGTGCCAGCAGCTTAGATCCCCCCTTCGTGGGCACCCACTACACCTTC
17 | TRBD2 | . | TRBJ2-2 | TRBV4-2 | CARSLGLAGVGTGELFF | TGTGCCAGAAGCCTCGGACTAGCGGGAGTGGGCACCGGGGAGCTGTTTTTT
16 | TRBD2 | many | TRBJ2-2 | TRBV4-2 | CASSQAGTSNTGELFF | TGTGCCAGCAGCCAAGCCGGGACTAGTAACACCGGGGAGCTGTTTTTT
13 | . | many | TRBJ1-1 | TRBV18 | CASSPQGSTEAFF | TGTGCCAGCTCACCCCAGGGATCCACTGAAGCTTTCTTT
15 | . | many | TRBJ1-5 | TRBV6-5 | CASSYSGRHNQPQHF | TGTGCCAGCAGTTACTCGGGCAGGCATAATCAGCCCCAGCATTTT
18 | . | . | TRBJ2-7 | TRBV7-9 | CASSPTPTRREPSYEQYF | TGTGCCAGCAGCCCGACCCCCACCCGCAGGGAGCCCTCCTACGAGCAGTACTTC
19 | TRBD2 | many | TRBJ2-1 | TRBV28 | CASSLEGSGRALLHNEQFF | TGTGCCAGCAGTTTAGAGGGTAGCGGGAGGGCCTTGCTGCACAATGAGCAGTTCTTC
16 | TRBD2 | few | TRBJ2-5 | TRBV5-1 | CASSLVASGGRETQYF | TGCGCCAGCAGCTTGGTGGCTAGCGGGGGCCGAGAGACCCAGTACTTC
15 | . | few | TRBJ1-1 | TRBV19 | CASSILGREDTEAFF | TGTGCCAGTAGTATATTGGGCAGGGAGGACACTGAAGCTTTCTTT
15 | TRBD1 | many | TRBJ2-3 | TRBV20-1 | CSATSGQGLADTQYF | TGCAGTGCTACAAGTGGACAGGGGCTTGCAGATACGCAGTATTTT
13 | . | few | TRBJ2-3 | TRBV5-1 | CASSLGQADTQYF | TGCGCCAGCAGCTTGGGACAAGCAGATACGCAGTATTTT
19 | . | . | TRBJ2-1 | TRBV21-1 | CASSKALAGSGIPYNEQFF | TGTGCCAGCAGCAAAGCGCTAGCGGGATCGGGGATTCCCTACAATGAGCAGTTCTTC
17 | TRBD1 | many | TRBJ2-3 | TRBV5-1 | CASSLQPGQGNLDTQYF | TGCGCCAGCAGCCTACAGCCGGGACAGGGGAATTTAGATACGCAGTATTTT
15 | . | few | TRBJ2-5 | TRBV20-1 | CSAPEGYGSRETQYF | TGCAGTGCTCCCGAGGGGTACGGGAGTCGAGAGACCCAGTACTTC
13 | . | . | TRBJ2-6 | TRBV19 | CASFGWGANVLTF | TGTGCCAGTTTCGGGTGGGGGGCCAACGTCCTGACTTTC
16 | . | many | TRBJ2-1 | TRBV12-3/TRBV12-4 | CASTLDSTGSYNEQFF | TGTGCCAGCACCCTAGACTCCACGGGCTCCTACAATGAGCAGTTCTTC
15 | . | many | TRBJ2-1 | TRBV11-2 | CASSWRPELYNEQFF | TGTGCCAGCAGCTGGAGGCCGGAACTTTACAATGAGCAGTTCTTC
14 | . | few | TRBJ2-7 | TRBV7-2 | CASSLLRADYEQYF | TGTGCCAGCAGCCTACTTCGAGCGGACTACGAGCAGTACTTC
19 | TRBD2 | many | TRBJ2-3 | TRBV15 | CATSRGVVLLAGDTDTQYF | TGTGCCACCAGCAGAGGGGTAGTGCTCCTAGCGGGGGACACAGATACGCAGTATTTT
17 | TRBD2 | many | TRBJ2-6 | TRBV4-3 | CASSPSSGSSGANVLTF | TGCGCCAGCAGCCCATCTAGCGGTAGCTCTGGGGCCAACGTCCTGACTTTC
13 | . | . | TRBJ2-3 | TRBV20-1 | CSARDPSRPTQYF | TGCAGTGCTAGAGACCCATCTAGGCCTACGCAGTATTTT
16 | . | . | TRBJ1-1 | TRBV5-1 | CASSLRDRAMNTEAFF | TGCGCCAGCAGCCTCCGGGACCGCGCTATGAACACTGAAGCTTTCTTT
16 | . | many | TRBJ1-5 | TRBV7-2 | CASSLAARGNGQPQHF | TGTGCCAGCAGCTTAGCGGCCAGGGGAAATGGCCAGCCCCAGCATTTT
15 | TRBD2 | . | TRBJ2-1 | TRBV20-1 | CSAREGSGSSDEQFF | TGCAGTGCTAGAGAGGGTAGCGGGAGTTCCGATGAGCAGTTCTTC
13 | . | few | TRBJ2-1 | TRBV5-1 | CASSGETGNEQFF | TGCGCCAGCAGCGGGGAGACGGGCAATGAGCAGTTCTTC
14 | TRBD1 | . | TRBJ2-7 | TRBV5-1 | CASSSDRGKGEQYF | TGCGCCAGCAGCTCGGACAGGGGTAAAGGCGAGCAGTACTTC
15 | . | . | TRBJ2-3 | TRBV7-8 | CASSLAIRGTDTQYF | TGTGCCAGCAGCTTAGCAATAAGGGGCACAGATACGCAGTATTTT
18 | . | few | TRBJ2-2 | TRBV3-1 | CASSQGGNTRRNTGELFF | TGTGCCAGCAGCCAAGGTGGCAACACTCGACGGAACACCGGGGAGCTGTTTTTT
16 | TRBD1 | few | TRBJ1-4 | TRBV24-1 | CATSDPSGTGVEKLFF | TGTGCCACCAGTGACCCCTCTGGGACAGGGGTCGAAAAACTGTTTTTT
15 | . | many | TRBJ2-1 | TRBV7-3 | CASSPQPGPSGEQFF | TGTGCCAGCAGCCCCCAGCCTGGACCCTCGGGTGAGCAGTTCTTC
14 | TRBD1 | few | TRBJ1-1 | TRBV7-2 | CASSVTGGDVNAFF | TGTGCCAGCAGTGTTACAGGGGGCGACGTGAACGCTTTCTTT
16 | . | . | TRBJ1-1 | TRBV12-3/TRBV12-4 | CASSLYLGQQNTEAFF | TGTGCCAGCAGTTTGTATCTTGGACAGCAGAACACTGAAGCTTTCTTT
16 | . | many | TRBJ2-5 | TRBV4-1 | CASSPETGPKRETQYF | TGCGCCAGCAGCCCGGAGACCGGGCCCAAACGAGAGACCCAGTACTTC
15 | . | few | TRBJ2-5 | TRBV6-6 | CASRLKLTSQETQYF | TGTGCCAGCAGACTTAAGTTGACGTCCCAAGAGACCCAGTACTTC
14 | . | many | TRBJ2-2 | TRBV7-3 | CASSFSFGTGELFF | TGTGCCAGCAGCTTTTCGTTTGGGACCGGGGAGCTGTTTTTT
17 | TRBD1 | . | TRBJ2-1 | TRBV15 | CATSFPLDRGFHNEQFF | TGTGCCACCAGCTTTCCTCTAGACAGGGGCTTTCACAATGAGCAGTTCTTC
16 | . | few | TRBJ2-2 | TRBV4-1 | CASSQVTVGNTGELFF | TGCGCCAGCAGCCAAGTTACGGTGGGGAACACCGGGGAGCTGTTTTTT
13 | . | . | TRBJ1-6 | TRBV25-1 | CASRETFNSPLHF | TGTGCCAGCAGAGAGACCTTTAATTCACCCCTCCACTTT
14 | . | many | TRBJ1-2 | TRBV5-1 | CASSLEQADYGYTF | TGCGCCAGCAGCTTGGAACAGGCCGACTATGGCTACACCTTC
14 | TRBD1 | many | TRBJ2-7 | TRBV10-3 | CAISTGTGYYEQYF | TGTGCCATCAGTACCGGGACAGGCTACTACGAGCAGTACTTC
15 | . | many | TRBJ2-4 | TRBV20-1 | CSAPGQPIAKNIQYF | TGCAGTGCTCCCGGACAACCGATAGCCAAAAACATTCAGTACTTC
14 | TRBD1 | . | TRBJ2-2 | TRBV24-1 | CATSATGDTGELFF | TGTGCCACCAGTGCCACAGGGGACACCGGGGAGCTGTTTTTT
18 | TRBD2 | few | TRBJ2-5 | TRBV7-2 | CASSFPGLAGGYQETQYF | TGTGCCAGCAGCTTCCCGGGACTAGCGGGGGGGTACCAAGAGACCCAGTACTTC
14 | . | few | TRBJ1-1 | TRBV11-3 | CASGEVIPSTEAFF | TGTGCCAGCGGTGAGGTGATCCCGTCCACTGAAGCTTTCTTT
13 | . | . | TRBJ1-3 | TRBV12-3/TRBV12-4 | CASGVLGGNTIYF | TGTGCCAGCGGGGTTCTGGGTGGAAACACCATATATTTT
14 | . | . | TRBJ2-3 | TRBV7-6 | CASSLAELADTQYF | TGTGCCAGCAGCTTAGCCGAACTCGCAGATACGCAGTATTTT
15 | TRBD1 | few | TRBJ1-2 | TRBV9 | CASSVEWDSNYGYTF | TGTGCCAGCAGCGTAGAGTGGGACAGTAACTATGGCTACACCTTC
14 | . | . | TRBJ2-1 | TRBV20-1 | CSAMNVQGYNEQFF | TGCAGTGCGATGAATGTACAGGGTTACAATGAGCAGTTCTTC
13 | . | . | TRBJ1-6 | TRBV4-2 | CASSPVDNSPLHF | TGTGCCAGCAGCCCCGTGGATAATTCACCCCTCCACTTT